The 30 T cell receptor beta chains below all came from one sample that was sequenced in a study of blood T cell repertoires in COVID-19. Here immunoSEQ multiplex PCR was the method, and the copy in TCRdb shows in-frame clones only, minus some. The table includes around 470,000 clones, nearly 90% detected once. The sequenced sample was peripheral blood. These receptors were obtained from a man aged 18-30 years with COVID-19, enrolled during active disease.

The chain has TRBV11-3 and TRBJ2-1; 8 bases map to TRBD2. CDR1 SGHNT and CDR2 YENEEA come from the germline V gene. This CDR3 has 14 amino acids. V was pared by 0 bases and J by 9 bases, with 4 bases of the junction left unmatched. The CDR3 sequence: CASSLDRAGGEQFF. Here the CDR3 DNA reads TGTGCCAGCAGCTTAGATAGGGCGGGAGGTGAGCAGTTCTTC.

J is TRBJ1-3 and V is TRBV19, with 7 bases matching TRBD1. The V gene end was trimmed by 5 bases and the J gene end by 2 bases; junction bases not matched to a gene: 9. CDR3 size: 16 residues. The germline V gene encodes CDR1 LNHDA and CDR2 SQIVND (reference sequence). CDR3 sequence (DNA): TGTGCCAGTAGTTCACCCGGACAGGTCCCTGGAAACACCATATATTTT. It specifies CASSSPGQVPGNTIYF.

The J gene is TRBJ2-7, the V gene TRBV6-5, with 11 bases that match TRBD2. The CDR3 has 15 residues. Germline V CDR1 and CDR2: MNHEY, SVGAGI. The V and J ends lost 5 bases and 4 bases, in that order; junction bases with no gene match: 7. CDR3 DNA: TGTGCCAGCAGTCTTAATAGCGGGGGGGCTTACGAGCAGTACTTC. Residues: CASSLNSGGAYEQYF.

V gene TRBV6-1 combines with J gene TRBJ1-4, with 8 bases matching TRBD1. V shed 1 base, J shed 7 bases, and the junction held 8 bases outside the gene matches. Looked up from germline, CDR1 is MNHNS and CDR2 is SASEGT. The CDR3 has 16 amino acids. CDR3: CASSEEGTGVGEKLFF. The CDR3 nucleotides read TGTGCCAGCAGTGAAGAGGGGACAGGAGTTGGTGAAAAACTGTTTTTT.

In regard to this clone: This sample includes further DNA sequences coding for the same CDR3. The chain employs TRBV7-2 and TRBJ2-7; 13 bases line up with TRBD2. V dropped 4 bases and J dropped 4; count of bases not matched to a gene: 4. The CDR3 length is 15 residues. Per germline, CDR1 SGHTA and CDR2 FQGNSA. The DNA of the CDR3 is TGTGCCAGCAGCTCGGGACTAGCGGGGTCGTACGAGCAGTACTTC. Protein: CASSSGLAGSYEQYF.

The CDR3 sequence: CASSRGGDYNEQFF. For the CDR3, the DNA is TGTGCCAGCAGCCGGGGAGGGGACTACAATGAGCAGTTCTTC. This chain connects TRBV5-4 to TRBJ2-1; 7 bases match TRBD2. Per the germline V gene, CDR1 is SGHNT and CDR2 is YYREEE (reference sequence). This CDR3 is built from 14 residues. With V trimmed by 4 bases and J by 3 bases, 4 bases remained unmatched. Drawing the rest from reference TRBV5-4 and TRBJ2-1, the complete variable domain is ETGVTQSPTHLIKTRGQQVTLRCSSQSGHNTVSWYQQALGQGPQFIFQYYREEENGRGNFPPRFSGLQFPNYSSELNVNALELDDSALYLCASSRGGDYNEQFFGPGTRLTVL.

The CDR3 loop is CASSVGTGGRESPLHF. In DNA, the CDR3 is TGTGCCAGCAGCGTAGGTACAGGGGGCAGAGAGTCACCCCTCCACTTT. The V gene is TRBV9, the J gene TRBJ1-6, with 9 bases lining up with TRBD1. Germline lookup yields CDR1 SGDLS and CDR2 YYNGEE. The CDR3 length is 16 residues. V lost 0 bases, J lost 10 bases, and 8 bases stayed unmatched.

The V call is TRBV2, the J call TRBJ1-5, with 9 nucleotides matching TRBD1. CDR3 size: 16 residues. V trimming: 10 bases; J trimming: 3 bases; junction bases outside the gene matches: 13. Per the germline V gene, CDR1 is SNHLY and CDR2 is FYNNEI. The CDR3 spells CAIIDPGQGFNQPQHF. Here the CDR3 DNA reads TGTGCCATCATAGACCCGGGACAGGGCTTCAATCAGCCCCAGCATTTT.

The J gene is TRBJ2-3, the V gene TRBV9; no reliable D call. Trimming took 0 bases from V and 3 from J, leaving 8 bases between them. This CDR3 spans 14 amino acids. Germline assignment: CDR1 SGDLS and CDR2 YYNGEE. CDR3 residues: CASSVEPHTDTQYF. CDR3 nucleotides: TGTGCCAGCAGCGTAGAGCCCCATACAGATACGCAGTATTTT.

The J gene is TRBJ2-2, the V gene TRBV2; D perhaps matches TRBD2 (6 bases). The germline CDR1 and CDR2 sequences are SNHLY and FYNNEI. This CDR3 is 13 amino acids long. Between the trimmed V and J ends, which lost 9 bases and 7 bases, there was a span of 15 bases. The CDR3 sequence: CASSGGDGGELFF. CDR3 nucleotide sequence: TGTGCCAGTTCTGGAGGGGATGGCGGGGAGCTGTTTTTT.

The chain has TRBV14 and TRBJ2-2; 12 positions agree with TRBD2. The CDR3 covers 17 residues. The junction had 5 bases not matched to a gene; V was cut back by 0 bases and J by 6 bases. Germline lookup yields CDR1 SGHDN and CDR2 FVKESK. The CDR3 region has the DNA TGTGCCAGCAGCCAAGAACCCCTAGCGGGAGGGTCCGGGGAGCTGTTTTTT. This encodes CASSQEPLAGGSGELFF.

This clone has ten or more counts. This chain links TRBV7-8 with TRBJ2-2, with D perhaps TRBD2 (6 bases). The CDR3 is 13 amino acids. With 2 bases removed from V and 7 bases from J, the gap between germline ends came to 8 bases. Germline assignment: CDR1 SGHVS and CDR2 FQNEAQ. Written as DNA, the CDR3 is TGTGCCAGCAGCTTATTGGAGGGCGGGGAGCTGTTTTTT. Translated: CASSLLEGGELFF.

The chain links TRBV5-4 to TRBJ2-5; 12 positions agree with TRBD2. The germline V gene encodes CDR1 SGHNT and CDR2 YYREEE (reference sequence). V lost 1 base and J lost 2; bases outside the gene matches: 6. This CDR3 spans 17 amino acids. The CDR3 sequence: CASSLPTLAGGQETQYF. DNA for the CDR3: TGTGCCAGCAGCTTGCCGACACTAGCGGGGGGTCAAGAGACCCAGTACTTC.

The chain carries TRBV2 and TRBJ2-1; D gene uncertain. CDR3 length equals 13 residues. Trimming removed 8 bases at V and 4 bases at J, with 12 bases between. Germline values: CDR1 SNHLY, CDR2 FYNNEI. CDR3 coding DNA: TGTGCCAGCCGCAAAGACACATACAATGAGCAGTTCTTC. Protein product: CASRKDTYNEQFF.

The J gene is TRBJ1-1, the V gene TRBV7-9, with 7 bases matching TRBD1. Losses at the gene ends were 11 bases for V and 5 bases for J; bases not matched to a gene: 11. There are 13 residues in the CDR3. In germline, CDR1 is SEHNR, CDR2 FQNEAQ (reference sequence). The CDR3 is CAGGVQGRTEAFF. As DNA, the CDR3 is TGTGCCGGAGGGGTACAGGGGAGGACTGAAGCTTTCTTT. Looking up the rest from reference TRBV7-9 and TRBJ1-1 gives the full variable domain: DTGVSQNPRHKITKRGQNVTFRCDPISEHNRLYWYRQTLGQGPEFLTYFQNEAQLEKSRLLSDRFSAERPKGSFSTLEIQRTEQGDSAMYLCAGGVQGRTEAFFGQGTRLTVV.

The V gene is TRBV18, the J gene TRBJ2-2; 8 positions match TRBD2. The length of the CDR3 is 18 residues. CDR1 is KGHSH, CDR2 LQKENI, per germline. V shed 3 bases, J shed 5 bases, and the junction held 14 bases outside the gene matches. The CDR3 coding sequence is TGTGCCAGCTCACCTATGACTTCGGCGGGAGGAGGAACCGGGGAGCTGTTTTTT. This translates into CASSPMTSAGGGTGELFF.

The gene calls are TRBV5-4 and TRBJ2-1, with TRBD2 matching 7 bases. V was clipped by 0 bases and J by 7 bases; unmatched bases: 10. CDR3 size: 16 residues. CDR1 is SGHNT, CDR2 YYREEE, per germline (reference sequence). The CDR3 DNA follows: TGTGCCAGCAGCTTGGGTCTGGGCGGGAGAGTGAATGAGCAGTTCTTC. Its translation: CASSLGLGGRVNEQFF.

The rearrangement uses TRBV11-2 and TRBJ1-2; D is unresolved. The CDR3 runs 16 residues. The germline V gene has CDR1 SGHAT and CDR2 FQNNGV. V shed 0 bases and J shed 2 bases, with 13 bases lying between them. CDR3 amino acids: CASSLDQRGLNYGYTF. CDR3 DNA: TGTGCCAGCAGCTTAGATCAACGGGGTTTAAACTATGGCTACACCTTC.

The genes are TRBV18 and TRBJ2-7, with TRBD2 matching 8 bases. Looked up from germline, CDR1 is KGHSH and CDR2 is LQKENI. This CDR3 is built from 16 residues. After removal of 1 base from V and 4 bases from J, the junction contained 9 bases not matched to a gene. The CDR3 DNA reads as TGTGCCAGCTCACCACTTCCGGGAGGGGTTCTATACGAGCAGTACTTC. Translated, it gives CASSPLPGGVLYEQYF.

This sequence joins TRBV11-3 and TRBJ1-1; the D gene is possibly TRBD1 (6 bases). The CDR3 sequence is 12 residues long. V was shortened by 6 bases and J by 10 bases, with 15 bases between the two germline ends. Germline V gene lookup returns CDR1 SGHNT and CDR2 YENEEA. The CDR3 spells CASSRQDGVAFF. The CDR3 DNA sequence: TGTGCCAGCAGTCGACAGGACGGGGTAGCTTTCTTT.

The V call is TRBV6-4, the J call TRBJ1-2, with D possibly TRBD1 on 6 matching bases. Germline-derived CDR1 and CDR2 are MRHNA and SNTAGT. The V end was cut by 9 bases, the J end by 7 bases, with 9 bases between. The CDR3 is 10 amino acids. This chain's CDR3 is CARGARGYTF. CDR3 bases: TGTGCCAGGGGGGCCCGTGGCTACACCTTC.

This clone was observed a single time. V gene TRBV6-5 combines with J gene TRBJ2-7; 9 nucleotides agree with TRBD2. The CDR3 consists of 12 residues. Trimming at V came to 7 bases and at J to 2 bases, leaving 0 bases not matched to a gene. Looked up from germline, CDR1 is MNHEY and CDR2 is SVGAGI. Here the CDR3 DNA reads TGTGCCAGCACTAGCGGGGCCTACGAGCAGTACTTC. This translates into CASTSGAYEQYF.

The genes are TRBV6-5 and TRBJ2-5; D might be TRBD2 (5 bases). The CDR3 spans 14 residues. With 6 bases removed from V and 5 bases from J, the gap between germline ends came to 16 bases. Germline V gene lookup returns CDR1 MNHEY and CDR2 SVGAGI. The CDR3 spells CASRTSEGLETQYF. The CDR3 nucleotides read TGTGCCAGCAGAACTAGTGAGGGTCTGGAGACCCAGTACTTC.

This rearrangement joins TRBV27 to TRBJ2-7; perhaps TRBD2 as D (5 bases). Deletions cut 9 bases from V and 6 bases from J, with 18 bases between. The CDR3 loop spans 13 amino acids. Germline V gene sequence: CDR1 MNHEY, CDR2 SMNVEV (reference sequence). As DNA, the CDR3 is TGTGCCAGTGCCCGGAGGCCCTCAGGCGAGCAGTACTTC. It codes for CASARRPSGEQYF.

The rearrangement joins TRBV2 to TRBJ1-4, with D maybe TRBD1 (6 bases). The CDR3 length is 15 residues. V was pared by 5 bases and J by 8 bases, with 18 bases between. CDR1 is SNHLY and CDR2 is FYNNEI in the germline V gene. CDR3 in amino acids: CASSLTRGAWEKLFF. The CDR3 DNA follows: TGTGCCAGCAGTCTAACCCGGGGGGCGTGGGAAAAACTGTTTTTT.

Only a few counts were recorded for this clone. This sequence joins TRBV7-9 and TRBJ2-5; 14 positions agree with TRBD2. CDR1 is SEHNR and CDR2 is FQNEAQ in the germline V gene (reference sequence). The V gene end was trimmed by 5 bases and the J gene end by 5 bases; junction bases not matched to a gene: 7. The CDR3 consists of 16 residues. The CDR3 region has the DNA TGTGCCAGCAGCATTGGGACTAGCGGGAGTGTGGAGACCCAGTACTTC. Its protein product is CASSIGTSGSVETQYF.

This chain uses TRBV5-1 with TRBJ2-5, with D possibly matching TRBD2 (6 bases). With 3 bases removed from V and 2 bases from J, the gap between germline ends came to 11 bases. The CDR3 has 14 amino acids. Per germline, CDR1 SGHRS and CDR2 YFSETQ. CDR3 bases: TGCGCCAGCAGCTCCCTGACTAGTCAAGAGACCCAGTACTTC. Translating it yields CASSSLTSQETQYF.

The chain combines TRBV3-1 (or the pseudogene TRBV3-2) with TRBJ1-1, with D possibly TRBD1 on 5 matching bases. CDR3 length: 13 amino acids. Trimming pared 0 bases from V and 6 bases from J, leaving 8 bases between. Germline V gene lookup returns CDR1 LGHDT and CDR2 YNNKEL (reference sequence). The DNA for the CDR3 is TGTGCCAGCAGCCAAGACGGGGGAGCTGAAGCTTTCTTT. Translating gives CASSQDGGAEAFF.

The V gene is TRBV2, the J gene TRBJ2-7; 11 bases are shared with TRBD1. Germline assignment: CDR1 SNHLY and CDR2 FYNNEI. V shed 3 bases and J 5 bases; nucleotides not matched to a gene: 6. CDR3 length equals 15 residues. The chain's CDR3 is CASSDGQGAPHEQYF. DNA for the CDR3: TGTGCCAGCAGTGATGGACAGGGGGCTCCCCACGAGCAGTACTTC.

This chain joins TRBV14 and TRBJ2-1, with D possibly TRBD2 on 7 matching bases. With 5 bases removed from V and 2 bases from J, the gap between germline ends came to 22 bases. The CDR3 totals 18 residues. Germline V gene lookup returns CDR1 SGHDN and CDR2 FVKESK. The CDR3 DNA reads TGTGCCAGCAGCAGAGGACCAAAGGGGGGGCAAGCCTACAATGAGCAGTTCTTC. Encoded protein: CASSRGPKGGQAYNEQFF.